These 6 T cell receptor beta chains share one sample of origin, sequenced in a study of T-cell reconstitution after alpha-beta-depleted transplantation in children. Researchers prepared the TCRbeta library using unique molecular identifiers, the study reports. TCRdb fed the PCR reads into MiXCR, producing one record per CDR3 protein. The repertoire includes more than 400,000 distinct CDR3 sequences, 43% of them detected once, and 27% sits in the top ten. The material sequenced was PBMCs, taken before TCRalphabeta/CD19-depleted stem cell transplant. These receptors came from a girl aged 2 to 9 with aplastic anemia, due to receive a stem cell transplant.

This clonotype was picked up one time. The rearrangement uses TRBV12-3 or TRBV12-4 and TRBJ1-2; 7 nucleotides align to TRBD1. V gave up 5 bases and J gave up 5 bases; unmatched junction bases: 11. There are 15 residues in the CDR3. CDR3 in DNA: TGTGCCAGCAGTCCCGCAGGGGGTGGAGGTTATGGCTACACCTTC. Protein: CASSPAGGGGYGYTF.

The J gene is TRBJ2-1, the V gene TRBV11-1; the D gene is possibly TRBD1 (6 bases). V lost 4 bases, J lost 2 bases, and 15 bases lay in between. Germline values: CDR1 SGHAT, CDR2 FQDESV (reference sequence). The CDR3 runs 16 residues. For the CDR3, the DNA is TGTGCCAGCAGCTCACATCAGAACAGGGCCTACAATGAGCAGTTCTTC. The encoded protein is CASSSHQNRAYNEQFF. Full variable domain (remainder filled in from reference TRBV11-1 and TRBJ2-1): EAEVAQSPRYKITEKSQAVAFWCDPISGHATLYWYRQILGQGPELLVQFQDESVVDDSQLPKDRFSAERLKGVDSTLKIQPAELGDSAMYLCASSSHQNRAYNEQFFGPGTRLTVL.

In this sample, this clonotype turned up many times. The chain joins TRBV12-3 or TRBV12-4 to TRBJ2-1; 9 bases align to TRBD2. This CDR3 contains 15 residues. Trimming removed 1 base from V and 9 bases from J; junction bases left unmatched: 7. The CDR3 is CASSLGGLAVFEQFF. CDR3 nucleotide sequence: TGTGCCAGCAGTTTAGGGGGACTAGCCGTGTTTGAGCAGTTCTTC.

This clonotype was picked up many times. This chain links TRBV7-9 with TRBJ2-3; the match to TRBD2 covers 8 bases. Trimming cost V 6 bases and J 1 base; bases outside gene matches: 9. Germline V gene sequence: CDR1 SEHNR, CDR2 FQNEAQ (reference sequence). The CDR3 has 16 residues. The DNA for the CDR3 is TGTGCCAGCAGTTTACCCGGGACTAGAGGCACAGATACGCAGTATTTT. Translated: CASSLPGTRGTDTQYF.

V is TRBV5-1 and J is TRBJ2-2; no reliable D call. V was trimmed by 0 bases and J by 7 bases, leaving 13 bases between them. The CDR3 loop spans 15 amino acids. Germline V gene sequence: CDR1 SGHRS, CDR2 YFSETQ. The CDR3 loop is CASSLAGTRGGELFF. The CDR3 DNA sequence: TGCGCCAGCAGCTTGGCGGGCACCCGAGGCGGGGAGCTGTTTTTT.

The chain is built from TRBV10-3 and TRBJ2-1, with TRBD1 matching over 9 bases. The ends lost 3 bases at V and 10 bases at J; junction bases unmatched: 1. CDR1 ENHRY and CDR2 SYGVKD come from the germline V gene. The CDR3 loop spans 12 amino acids. CDR3 in DNA: TGTGCCATCAGTGATGGGACAGGGGAGCAGTTCTTC. Translating gives CAISDGTGEQFF.